This T cell receptor beta chain was recorded in a study of Tregs in tolerant kidney transplant recipients. Unstimulated regulatory T cells (CD4+CD25+CD127-), CD4+CD25- non-regulatory cells, CD4 and CD8 cells were FACS-sorted from thawed PBMCs. Worth noting for this clone: Its matching antigen is unknown.

General study findings and limits: The most relevant donor-specific Treg TCRbeta repertoire apparently came from expansion with activated donor B cells. Changing PCR primers prevented nucleotide comparison between some patients' samples. Findings come from small patient numbers and require larger validation.

Trimming removed 5 bases from V and 10 bases from J; junction bases left unmatched: 9. Germline values: CDR1 LNHDA, CDR2 SQIVND (reference sequence). This CDR3 spans 15 amino acids. Only in-frame clones appear in the TCRdb table, and some are missing; sequencing was by immunoSEQ multiplex PCR. The table lists 55,000 to 80,000 clones, 95% to 98% of them singletons. This rearrangement joins TRBV19 to TRBJ1-6; 9 nucleotides match TRBD1. This TCR came from a human donor who received a combined kidney and bone marrow transplant. Sample: Tregs from blood, taken before the transplant. In DNA form, the CDR3 reads TGTGCCAGTAGTCCTCCGGGACAGGGCAGCTCACCCCTCCACTTT. Residues: CASSPPGQGSSPLHF. The full variable domain, with the rest looked up from reference TRBV19 and TRBJ1-6, is DGGITQSPKYLFRKEGQNVTLSCEQNLNHDAMYWYRQDPGQGLRLIYYSQIVNDFQKGDIAEGYSVSREKKESFPLTVTSAQKNPTAFYLCASSPPGQGSSPLHFGNGTRLTVT.